Described below is a single T cell receptor beta chain sequence and its context. Its antigen is not identified. These data originate in a study of T cell responses to AZD1222 COVID-19 vaccine. Study-level information: Analyses pooled second doses at about 4 or about 12 weeks. Study observations and caveats: With dominance at 160-218 and 743-854, vaccine-associated CD4 TCRs spanned spike. Donors were largely white British and mainly female; clonal diversity was possibly underestimated. The study found Spike-specific TCR breadth and depth rose after two AZD1222 doses.

J gave up 8 bases and V 6 bases, and 10 bases lay outside the gene matches. The CDR3 extends over 15 amino acids. Germline assignment: CDR1 MNHNY and CDR2 SVGAGI (reference sequence). Assay: immunoSEQ multiplex PCR; the TCRdb copy retains only in-frame clones and omits some. The table records about 150,000 clones, about nine tenths of them present only once. The rearrangement links TRBV6-6 to TRBJ2-1; 10 bases map to TRBD1. The sequence derives from an adult in good health. The sample in question was peripheral blood, obtained on day 0 of AZD1222 vaccination. The CDR3: CASRLGQGMAYEQFF. In nucleotides, the CDR3 is TGTGCCAGCAGACTGGGACAGGGGATGGCATATGAGCAGTTCTTC.